The 28 T cell receptor beta chains below all came from one sample that was sequenced in a study of blood T cells in healthy people across ages. Sample-barcoded 5' priming and a J-beta primer mix drove a second PCR of about 6 to 12 cycles. TCRdb redid the calling of the 5' RACE reads with MiXCR, one entry per CDR3 protein. The profile shows approximately 1.5 million distinct CDR3 sequences, about 45% of them singletons. Material for sequencing was blood. Source of these receptors: a woman younger than 30 in good health.

This clonotype was observed a few times. The chain uses TRBV10-3 and TRBJ2-7; possible D gene TRBD1, 5 bases. Per the germline V gene, CDR1 is ENHRY and CDR2 is SYGVKD. Trimming took 0 bases from V and 3 from J, leaving 18 bases between them. There are 17 residues in the CDR3. As DNA, the CDR3 is TGTGCCATCAGTGAGTCTGGGGCGAGCCTGCGATTCTACGAGCAGTACTTC. Its translation is CAISESGASLRFYEQYF.

The V and J genes are TRBV3-1 and TRBJ1-2; D gene ambiguous. The CDR3 is 14 amino acids. V was trimmed by 4 bases and J by 6 bases, leaving 15 bases between them. CDR1 and CDR2 from the germline V gene are LGHDT and YNNKEL (reference sequence). This chain's CDR3 is CASSREVRMDGYTF. The CDR3 DNA sequence: TGTGCCAGCAGCCGGGAGGTGCGGATGGATGGCTACACCTTC. The entire variable domain, with the rest obtained from reference TRBV3-1 and TRBJ1-2, is as follows: DTAVSQTPKYLVTQMGNDKSIKCEQNLGHDTMYWYKQDSKKFLKIMFSYNNKELIINETVPNRFSPKSPDKAHLNLHINSLELGDSAVYFCASSREVRMDGYTFGSGTRLTVV.

The V gene is TRBV20-1, the J gene TRBJ2-3, with D unresolved. Per the germline V gene, CDR1 is DFQATT and CDR2 is SNEGSKA (reference sequence). V lost 0 bases, J lost 1 base, and 8 bases lay in between. The CDR3 sequence is 14 residues long. CDR3 loop: CSARERRGTDTQYF. CDR3 nucleotides: TGCAGTGCTAGAGAACGAAGGGGCACAGATACGCAGTATTTT.

The CDR3 loop reads CASSNGHLPYNEQYF. CDR3 nucleotides: TGTGCCAGCAGCAATGGACATCTCCCCTATAACGAGCAGTACTTC. V and J are TRBV21-1 and TRBJ2-7; whether TRBD2, the table's D call, matches the DNA was not checked. TRBV21-1 is reported as a pseudogene. This CDR3 has 15 amino acids.

This chain joins TRBV12-3 or TRBV12-4 and TRBJ2-1; no reliable D call. Trimming cost V 3 bases and J 6 bases, with 9 bases left between them. This CDR3 has 13 amino acids. For the CDR3, the DNA is TGTGCCAGCAGTTTCACCCCCGGCAATGAGCAGTTCTTC. Translated, it gives CASSFTPGNEQFF.

The chain joins TRBV4-3 to TRBJ2-7; D possibly corresponds to TRBD1 (5 bases). V shed 0 bases and J shed 4 bases, with 22 bases lying between them. The CDR3 sequence is 18 residues long. CDR1 and CDR2 (germline): LGHNA, YSLEER. The CDR3 nucleotides are TGCGCCAGCAGCCAAGATCGACGTGTAGGTCGGGCAGGGTACGAGCAGTACTTC. It translates to CASSQDRRVGRAGYEQYF.

Details on this clonotype: Mismatch with germline at one junction end may stem from a read error. The chain carries TRBV3-1 and TRBJ2-2; D uncertain. Germline V gene sequence: CDR1 LGHDT, CDR2 YNNKEL (reference sequence). The CDR3 is made up of 12 amino acids. CDR3 nucleotides: TGTGCCAGCGGCCAAGGGTCCGGGGAGCTGTTTTTT. Translation: CASGQGSGELFF.

The gene calls are TRBV5-1 and TRBJ1-2; 8 nucleotides agree with TRBD1. This CDR3 spans 16 amino acids. In germline, CDR1 is SGHRS, CDR2 YFSETQ. V gave up 0 bases and J gave up 4 bases; unmatched junction bases: 8. CDR3 in amino acids: CASSLAGPGQVYGYTF. DNA for the CDR3: TGCGCCAGCAGCTTGGCGGGACCGGGACAGGTCTATGGCTACACCTTC.

The rearrangement links TRBV12-3 or TRBV12-4 to TRBJ2-4; 8 bases agree with TRBD2. The J call may be faulty, since TRBJ2-7 better matches the DNA end. CDR3 length equals 14 residues. The CDR3 protein is CASRERGGRDEQYF. Here the CDR3 DNA reads TGTGCCAGCAGGGAACGGGGGGGGCGCGACGAGCAGTACTTC.

The chain employs TRBV12-3 or TRBV12-4 and TRBJ1-2, with D possibly matching TRBD1 (5 bases). Trimming removed 3 bases from V and 6 bases from J, with 8 bases in between. The CDR3 is made up of 12 amino acids. In nucleotides, the CDR3 is TGTGCCAGCAGTTTCCGACAGAATGGCTACACCTTC. Residues: CASSFRQNGYTF.

The chain is built from TRBV15 and TRBJ2-7; D may be TRBD1 or TRBD2 (5 bases each). Looked up from germline, CDR1 is LNHNV and CDR2 is YYDKDF (reference sequence). CDR3 length: 13 amino acids. Between the trimmed V and J ends, which lost 5 bases and 3 bases, there was a span of 11 bases. CDR3 in DNA: TGTGCCACCAGCCGGGGCAGTTACTACGAGCAGTACTTC. It specifies CATSRGSYYEQYF.

The chain couples TRBV20-1 to TRBJ2-1; either TRBD1 or TRBD2 may supply D (5 bases each). Judging by the DNA end, TRBJ2-7 fits better; the J call may be wrong. The CDR3 has 13 residues. Germline assignment: CDR1 DFQATT and CDR2 SNEGSKA (reference sequence). The CDR3 bases are TGCAGTGCTAGAGGAGGGCAGGACAATGAGCAGTACTTC. It is translated as CSARGGQDNEQYF.

J is TRBJ2-4 and V is TRBV6-6; D call uncertain. The J call is doubtful: the DNA matches TRBJ2-7 better. Looked up from germline, CDR1 is MNHNY and CDR2 is SVGAGI (reference sequence). This CDR3 is built from 13 residues. The CDR3 is CASSSGVPYEQYF. CDR3 sequence (DNA): TGTGCCAGCAGTTCAGGAGTGCCCTACGAGCAGTACTTC.

The gene calls are TRBV6-2 or TRBV6-3 and TRBJ2-1; 9 positions match TRBD2. The CDR3 loop spans 15 amino acids. The germline CDR1 and CDR2 sequences are MNHEY and SVGEGT. V lost 4 bases and J lost 8; bases outside the gene matches: 9. In DNA, the CDR3 is TGTGCCAGCAGTTCCTCTAGCGGGGCGCTTGATGAGCAGTTCTTC. Amino acid sequence: CASSSSSGALDEQFF.

The chain combines TRBV6-6 with TRBJ2-1; D not resolved. There are 12 residues in the CDR3. The V gene lost 4 bases and the J gene lost 13 bases, with 14 bases spanning the gap. The V gene's germline CDR1 is MNHNY and CDR2 SVGAGI (reference sequence). Here the CDR3 DNA reads TGTGCCAGCAGTTCCTTCGAGGAGACCCAGTTCTTC. This gives the protein CASSSFEETQFF.

V and J are TRBV27 and TRBJ2-1; 9 nucleotides match TRBD2. V lost 8 bases to trimming and J lost 7 bases; unmatched junction nucleotides: 9. The CDR3 loop spans 14 amino acids. Germline values: CDR1 MNHEY, CDR2 SMNVEV (reference sequence). CDR3 region: CASRTGLAGNEQFF. The DNA for the CDR3 is TGTGCCAGCCGCACGGGACTAGCTGGGAATGAGCAGTTCTTC.

Only a few counts were recorded for this clonotype. This chain connects TRBV7-2 to TRBJ2-5; D remains unclear. This CDR3 is 16 amino acids long. Germline CDR1 and CDR2: SGHTA and FQGNSA. The V end lost 5 bases, the J end lost 0 bases, and 16 bases lay between the germline ends. CDR3 protein: CASSLGSYADQETQYF. DNA of the CDR3: TGTGCCAGCAGCCTAGGTAGCTATGCCGACCAAGAGACCCAGTACTTC.

The chain employs TRBV4-1 and TRBJ1-5; D might be TRBD1 (6 bases). Looked up from germline, CDR1 is MGHRA and CDR2 is YSYEKL. This CDR3 has 15 residues. The germline V and J ends were trimmed by 1 base and 5 bases, with 12 bases remaining between them. This CDR3 reads CASSQVSAGDQPQHF. The CDR3 DNA reads TGCGCCAGCAGCCAAGTCTCGGCAGGGGATCAGCCCCAGCATTTT.

The rearrangement joins TRBV24-1 to TRBJ2-7; TRBD1 agrees at 7 bases. Germline V CDR1 and CDR2: KGHDR, SFDVKD. Losses at the gene ends were 3 bases for V and 3 bases for J; bases not matched to a gene: 10. The length of the CDR3 is 16 residues. CDR3 sequence reads: CATSDGPGQTFYEQYF. DNA for the CDR3: TGTGCCACCAGTGATGGTCCGGGACAGACTTTCTACGAGCAGTACTTC.

This clonotype was seen a handful of times. The V and J genes are TRBV15 and TRBJ2-3, with TRBD1 matching over 9 bases. Trimming removed 2 bases from V and 1 base from J; junction bases left unmatched: 4. Germline values: CDR1 LNHNV, CDR2 YYDKDF (reference sequence). CDR3 length: 16 amino acids. The CDR3 loop reads CATSRPWDRGTDTQYF. The CDR3 bases are TGTGCCACCAGCAGACCTTGGGACAGGGGCACAGATACGCAGTATTTT.

V usage is TRBV12-3 or TRBV12-4 and J usage is TRBJ2-1; maybe TRBD2 (5 bases). V dropped 7 bases and J dropped 8 bases, with 27 bases sitting between them. The CDR3 contains 17 residues. CDR3 protein: CASTPPRGLPHHYEQFF. The DNA of the CDR3 is TGTGCCAGCACTCCGCCCCGAGGGCTCCCCCACCACTATGAGCAGTTCTTC.

The table lists this clonotype with a few counts. The V gene is TRBV4-3, the J gene TRBJ1-1, with TRBD1 as a possible D gene (5 bases). Trimming left V 3 bases short and J 7 bases short, with 15 bases between. This CDR3 is 14 amino acids long. Germline-derived CDR1 and CDR2 are LGHNA and YSLEER. The chain's CDR3 is CASSQQGGGGEAFF. The DNA of the CDR3 is TGCGCCAGCAGCCAGCAGGGAGGTGGCGGTGAAGCTTTCTTT.

V gene TRBV29-1 combines with J gene TRBJ2-1; TRBD2 aligns across 15 bases. This CDR3 has 15 amino acids. CDR1 and CDR2 (germline): SQVTM, ANQGSEA. V dropped 8 bases and J dropped 2; count of bases not matched to a gene: 4. CDR3 sequence reads: CSFWTSGRAYNEQFF. The CDR3 DNA reads as TGCAGCTTCTGGACTAGCGGGAGGGCCTACAATGAGCAGTTCTTC.

CDR3 in amino acids: CASSLLGGGYNEQYF. In DNA form, the CDR3 reads TGTGCCAGCAGCTTATTGGGGGGGGGCTACAATGAGCAGTACTTC. The chain has TRBV7-2 and TRBJ2-5; TRBD2 might be the D (7 bases). There are 15 residues in the CDR3. The germline gives CDR1 SGHTA, CDR2 FQGNSA. Trimming removed 2 bases at V and 11 bases at J, with 21 bases between.

V is TRBV3-1 and J is TRBJ1-5; 7 nucleotides agree with TRBD1. V shed 0 bases and J 6 bases; nucleotides not matched to a gene: 11. CDR3 length equals 17 residues. The germline V gene has CDR1 LGHDT and CDR2 YNNKEL (reference sequence). The CDR3 nucleotides are TGTGCCAGCAGCCAAGATCCTCGGCAGGGGGGGGGTCAGCCCCAGCATTTT. Translating gives CASSQDPRQGGGQPQHF.

The CDR3 loop reads CSVDRRAEAFF. Here the CDR3 DNA reads TGCAGCGTTGATCGCCGGGCCGAAGCTTTCTTT. The genes are TRBV29-1 and TRBJ1-1; D not certain. This CDR3 region has 11 residues. Germline-derived CDR1 and CDR2 are SQVTM and ANQGSEA. The ends were cut back, 3 bases at V and 8 bases at J, with 10 bases in the middle.

The rearrangement uses TRBV6-5 and TRBJ2-3; possibly TRBD2 for D (7 bases). CDR1 and CDR2 from the germline V gene are MNHEY and SVGAGI. The CDR3 loop spans 15 amino acids. Trimming cost V 6 bases and J 5 bases, with 18 bases left between them. This CDR3 is CASSPSGGAGDTQYF. The CDR3 nucleotides read TGTGCCAGCAGCCCCTCTGGGGGGGCTGGAGATACGCAGTATTTT.

This clonotype was found a few times. The chain couples TRBV20-1 to TRBJ2-3; TRBD2 matches at 8 bases. Per the germline V gene, CDR1 is DFQATT and CDR2 is SNEGSKA (reference sequence). The CDR3 extends over 18 amino acids. With V trimmed by 1 base and J by 2 bases, 14 bases remained unmatched. CDR3 sequence reads: CSARVPRGSGDHTDTQYF. The CDR3 nucleotides read TGCAGTGCTAGAGTCCCACGTGGTAGCGGGGACCACACAGATACGCAGTATTTT.